These 19 T cell receptor beta chains were sequenced from one sample in a study of T-cell memory formation after mild COVID-19. TCRdb re-analysed the 5' RACE reads in MiXCR, keeping a single row per CDR3 protein. The sample lists hundreds of thousands of distinct CDR3 sequences; over 15% were seen once. Source material: PBMCs or a T cell subset sorted from them (not recorded which). These receptors originate from an adult woman who had mild COVID-19 (a few samples of this study predate the infection). Cell type and time point are not known.

A few counts support this clonotype. V and J are TRBV7-9 and TRBJ2-3, with 9 bases that match TRBD1. J lost 5 bases, V lost 6 bases, and 9 bases had no gene match. Per the germline V gene, CDR1 is SEHNR and CDR2 is FQNEAQ (reference sequence). CDR3 size: 15 residues. CDR3: CASRLYGQGLDTQYF. The CDR3 coding sequence is TGTGCCAGCAGGCTATACGGACAGGGGTTAGATACGCAGTATTTT.

The V gene is TRBV7-8, the J gene TRBJ2-3; TRBD2 is a possible D gene (6 bases). The CDR3 is 15 residues long. In germline, CDR1 is SGHVS, CDR2 FQNEAQ. The V end was cut by 3 bases, the J end by 1 base, with 11 bases between. The CDR3 protein is CASSFLSGGTDTQYF. DNA for the CDR3: TGTGCCAGCAGCTTCCTATCGGGGGGCACAGATACGCAGTATTTT.

This chain links TRBV12-3 or TRBV12-4 with TRBJ2-4; D not resolved. Trimming took off 6 bases at V and 4 bases at J, with 10 bases between the two ends. The CDR3 contains 13 residues. The CDR3 reads CASSPVGKNIQYF. DNA of the CDR3: TGTGCCAGCAGCCCGGTGGGAAAAAACATTCAGTACTTC.

The chain uses TRBV6-1 and TRBJ1-1, with D unresolved. V was cut by 3 bases and J by 2 bases, with 7 bases left in between. This CDR3 has 13 residues. Germline assignment: CDR1 MNHNS and CDR2 SASEGT. CDR3 nucleotides: TGTGCCAGCAGTGAGGGCGGAAACACTGAAGCTTTCTTT. Translated, it gives CASSEGGNTEAFF.

This sequence joins TRBV6-5 and TRBJ2-1; 10 bases match TRBD2. The CDR3 totals 14 residues. Per the germline V gene, CDR1 is MNHEY and CDR2 is SVGAGI. The V and J ends lost 5 bases and 7 bases, in that order; junction bases with no gene match: 5. CDR3 nucleotides: TGTGCCAGCAGTCCCGGACTAGCGGAGAATGAGCAGTTCTTC. Translated, it gives CASSPGLAENEQFF.

The CDR3 DNA sequence: TGTGCCACCAGTGACCGGGGAGGACAGCCGGGGGAGACCCAGTACTTC. Its translation: CATSDRGGQPGETQYF. This chain joins TRBV24-1 and TRBJ2-5; D tentatively reads TRBD1 or TRBD2 (6 bases each). V dropped 4 bases and J dropped 5 bases, with 19 bases sitting between them. Germline V gives CDR1 KGHDR, CDR2 SFDVKD. The CDR3 loop spans 16 amino acids.

The V gene is TRBV4-1, the J gene TRBJ1-1; D uncertain. Trimming pared 6 bases from V and 5 bases from J, leaving 19 bases between. CDR1 and CDR2 (germline): MGHRA, YSYEKL. The CDR3 is 15 amino acids. This chain's CDR3 is CASSRATRSGTEAFF. CDR3 bases: TGCGCCAGCAGTAGGGCGACCCGCTCGGGGACTGAAGCTTTCTTT.

The chain links TRBV4-3 to TRBJ1-1; perhaps TRBD1 as D (6 bases). Trimming left V 0 bases short and J 5 bases short, with 16 bases between. Germline CDR1 and CDR2: LGHNA and YSLEER. There are 16 residues in the CDR3. Here the CDR3 DNA reads TGCGCCAGCAGCCAAGATGTACGAGGGGGTCGGACTGAAGCTTTCTTT. Residues: CASSQDVRGGRTEAFF.

The chain employs TRBV12-3 or TRBV12-4 and TRBJ2-5; D call uncertain. V shed 7 bases and J shed 5 bases, with 8 bases lying between them. This CDR3 has 11 amino acids. The DNA for the CDR3 is TGTGCCAGCACCGTCGGGGAGACCCAGTACTTC. This codes for CASTVGETQYF.

The rearrangement uses TRBV6-1 and TRBJ2-7; TRBD2 agrees at 9 bases. This CDR3 comprises 13 residues. The trim removed 7 bases at V and 3 bases at J, leaving 4 bases unmatched. In germline, CDR1 is MNHNS, CDR2 SASEGT. The CDR3 spells CASTAGGYYEQYF. The CDR3 region has the DNA TGTGCCAGCACGGCGGGGGGGTACTACGAGCAGTACTTC.

The gene calls are TRBV25-1 and TRBJ1-2; unclear D gene. The CDR3 is 12 amino acids. Germline V gene data show CDR1 as MGHDK and CDR2 as SYGVNS. Trimming pared 3 bases from V and 8 bases from J, leaving 10 bases between. CDR3: CASSDSPWGYTF. The CDR3 nucleotides are TGTGCCAGCAGTGACAGTCCCTGGGGCTACACCTTC.

There are a few counts of this clonotype. The gene calls are TRBV30 and TRBJ2-3; D is uncertain. The CDR3 covers 12 residues. Germline V gives CDR1 GTSNPN, CDR2 SVGIG (reference sequence). Trimming took off 3 bases at V and 6 bases at J, with 10 bases between the two ends. CDR3 bases: TGTGCCTGGAGCCCAGCCTGGGATACGCAGTATTTT. Protein: CAWSPAWDTQYF. Looking up the rest from reference TRBV30 and TRBJ2-3 gives the full variable domain: SQTIHQWPATLVQPVGSPLSLECTVEGTSNPNLYWYRQAAGRGLQLLFYSVGIGQISSEVPQNLSASRPQDRQFILSSKKLLLSDSGFYLCAWSPAWDTQYFGPGTRLTVL.

A remark on this clonotype: A clone one base away is much larger, so this may be a read error. The gene calls are TRBV12-3 or TRBV12-4 and TRBJ1-1; D possibly corresponds to TRBD1 (6 bases). CDR3 length equals 14 residues. In nucleotides, the CDR3 is TGTGCCAGCAGTTTCGGACAGCGGGGCGCTGAAGATTTCTTT. This codes for CASSFGQRGAEDFF.

The chain uses TRBV5-1 and TRBJ2-7, with 7 bases identical to TRBD1. CDR1 and CDR2 from the germline V gene are SGHRS and YFSETQ. V lost 1 base to trimming and J lost 2 bases; unmatched junction nucleotides: 6. There are 15 residues in the CDR3. The CDR3 sequence is CASSLIGTVPYEQYF. The DNA of the CDR3 is TGCGCCAGCAGCTTGATAGGGACAGTCCCCTACGAGCAGTACTTC.

This clonotype was recorded a few times. The rearrangement joins TRBV25-1 to TRBJ1-2, with 9 bases lining up with TRBD1. Germline-derived CDR1 and CDR2 are MGHDK and SYGVNS. This CDR3 is built from 14 residues. Trimming removed 4 bases from V and 4 bases from J; junction bases left unmatched: 4. This CDR3 is CASSGDRAPYGYTF. CDR3 DNA sequence: TGTGCCAGCAGTGGGGACAGGGCCCCCTATGGCTACACCTTC.

V gene TRBV7-6 combines with J gene TRBJ2-7; D may correspond to TRBD1 or TRBD2 (5 bases each). The CDR3 has 16 residues. Trimming pared 7 bases from V and 0 bases from J, leaving 19 bases between. The germline CDR1 and CDR2 sequences are SGHVS and FNYEAQ. This CDR3 reads CASNNPGRGTSYEQYF. The CDR3 region has the DNA TGTGCCAGCAACAACCCGGGCAGAGGGACCTCCTACGAGCAGTACTTC.

The sample holds many counts of this clonotype. The conserved final phenylalanine or tryptophan is absent from the CDR3, which likely points to a read error. It is unclear where the CDR3 begins or ends on the DNA, so no DNA is shown, and the CDR3 is as TCRdb lists it. The chain joins TRBV23-1 to TRBJ2-4. TRBV23-1 falls under the ORF class, with uncertain function. Both ends counted, the CDR3 spans 11 residues. CDR3 amino acids: CASSPLFVRTL.

In its sample, this clonotype ranks as medium-sized. The chain joins TRBV5-1 to TRBJ2-7; D is tentatively TRBD1 or TRBD2 (5 bases each). V lost 4 bases, J lost 0 bases, and 11 bases lay in between. The length of the CDR3 is 14 residues. Germline V lookup: CDR1 SGHRS, CDR2 YFSETQ. The CDR3 region has the DNA TGCGCCAGCAGCCGGGACGGCAACTCCTACGAGCAGTACTTC. Protein: CASSRDGNSYEQYF.

This chain joins TRBV2 and TRBJ1-4; a possible D gene is TRBD1 (6 bases). This CDR3 has 14 amino acids. Trimming removed 7 bases at V and 8 bases at J, with 17 bases between. Per germline, CDR1 SNHLY and CDR2 FYNNEI. The CDR3 bases are TGTGCCAGCAAGCCCGACAGGAGCGACGAAAAACTGTTTTTT. This translates into CASKPDRSDEKLFF. The whole variable domain, filled in from reference TRBV2 and TRBJ1-4, reads EPEVTQTPSHQVTQMGQEVILRCVPISNHLYFYWYRQILGQKVEFLVSFYNNEISEKSEIFDDQFSVERPDGSNFTLKIRSTKLEDSAMYFCASKPDRSDEKLFFGSGTQLSVL.